The 24 T cell receptor beta chains in this list originate from one sample, sequenced in a study of blood T cell repertoires in COVID-19. The protocol was immunoSEQ multiplex PCR, while the TCRdb copy is restricted to in-frame clones and leaves out a portion. The table includes 300,000 to 400,000 clones, approximately 86% detected once. Sequencing input: peripheral blood. These receptors all come from a woman aged 55-69 years with COVID-19, enrolled during active disease.

The chain joins TRBV19 to TRBJ2-3; D might be TRBD1 (5 bases). The CDR3 contains 16 residues. CDR1 is LNHDA, CDR2 SQIVND, per germline (reference sequence). V was shortened by 3 bases and J by 2 bases, with 15 bases between the two germline ends. The CDR3 coding sequence is TGTGCCAGTAGTATCCCCAGGGCCTCCCTCACAGATACGCAGTATTTT. It codes for CASSIPRASLTDTQYF.

V is TRBV4-1 and J is TRBJ1-5; 8 nucleotides line up with TRBD1. The CDR3 extends over 16 amino acids. V lost 2 bases and J lost 9; bases outside the gene matches: 12. CDR1 and CDR2 from the germline V gene are MGHRA and YSYEKL. The CDR3 spells CASSQSGQGVSRPQHF. CDR3 DNA sequence: TGCGCCAGCAGCCAAAGCGGACAGGGTGTGAGTAGGCCCCAGCATTTT.

The rearrangement links TRBV5-1 to TRBJ1-2, with D hard to call. Germline V gene data show CDR1 as SGHRS and CDR2 as YFSETQ. The CDR3 contains 13 residues. Trimming took 5 bases from V and 4 from J, leaving 12 bases between them. The CDR3 nucleotides are TGCGCCAGCAGACTTGAGGGCCCCTATGGCTACACCTTC. Translation gives CASRLEGPYGYTF.

J is TRBJ2-5 and V is TRBV5-6; 14 bases fit TRBD2. This CDR3 spans 17 amino acids. V gave up 4 bases and J gave up 4 bases; unmatched junction bases: 9. Germline-derived CDR1 and CDR2 are SGHDT and YYEEEE. The CDR3 DNA sequence: TGTGCCAGCAGCGGGTCGACTAGCGGGGGGGCCCCAGAGACCCAGTACTTC. This translates into CASSGSTSGGAPETQYF.

The gene calls are TRBV4-3 and TRBJ2-1; 8 nucleotides match TRBD2. The CDR3 sequence is 16 residues long. Germline V lookup: CDR1 LGHNA, CDR2 YSLEER. V was pared by 0 bases and J by 6 bases, with 7 bases of the junction left unmatched. For the CDR3, the DNA is TGCGCCAGCAGCCAAGAACCAGCGGGGGCGACCAATGAGCAGTTCTTC. Its translation is CASSQEPAGATNEQFF.

In the case of this clone: The sample holds other DNA sequences that translate to the same CDR3. The chain uses TRBV9 and TRBJ2-3; D possibly corresponds to TRBD2 (7 bases). The germline CDR1 and CDR2 sequences are SGDLS and YYNGEE. Trimming cost V 2 bases and J 4 bases, with 8 bases left between them. This CDR3 spans 13 amino acids. Here the CDR3 reads CASSVGGPDTQYF. In DNA form, the CDR3 reads TGTGCCAGCAGCGTGGGGGGGCCAGATACGCAGTATTTT.

This clone was recorded only once. In nucleotides, the CDR3 is TGTGCCAGCAGCCCCGGGGATGCTAGCGGGGGGGCCCCCCCCTACAATGAGCAGTTCTTC. It encodes CASSPGDASGGAPPYNEQFF. The chain employs TRBV9 and TRBJ2-1; 12 bases are shared with TRBD2. The CDR3 spans 20 residues. CDR1 and CDR2 (germline): SGDLS, YYNGEE. With 4 bases clipped from V and 2 bases from J, the junction kept 16 bases outside the gene matches.

The chain employs TRBV6-6 and TRBJ2-1; 10 bases are a match to TRBD1. The CDR3 covers 21 residues. J was trimmed by 4 bases and V by 6 bases; bases with no gene match: 24. Germline CDR1 and CDR2: MNHNY and SVGAGI (reference sequence). The CDR3 DNA follows: TGTGCCAGCAGCCGGAAGTCCCCGGGACAGGGGCGTCTAGCGGATTACAATGAGCAGTTCTTC. Translating it yields CASSRKSPGQGRLADYNEQFF.

The chain combines TRBV12-5 with TRBJ2-1; D is unresolved. The CDR3 runs to 12 residues. CDR1 is LGHNT and CDR2 is FRNRAP in the germline V gene. Trimming left V 5 bases short and J 4 bases short, with 6 bases between. For the CDR3, the DNA is TGTGCTAGTGGTGAGTCGTACAATGAGCAGTTCTTC. Its translation: CASGESYNEQFF.

This chain uses TRBV12-3 or TRBV12-4 with TRBJ1-5; D not certain. V gave up 3 bases and J gave up 0 bases, with 3 bases separating them. The CDR3 is made up of 13 amino acids. CDR3 DNA sequence: TGTGCCAGCAGTTTGAGTAGCAATCAGCCCCAGCATTTT. It codes for CASSLSSNQPQHF.

This clone was observed a single time. The V call is TRBV9, the J call TRBJ1-4; TRBD1 matches at 8 bases. Unmatched junction bases numbered 4, after V lost 0 bases and J lost 0 bases. The CDR3 totals 17 residues. CDR1 is SGDLS, CDR2 YYNGEE, per germline. In DNA form, the CDR3 reads TGTGCCAGCAGCGTAGCTGGACAGGGACCAACTAATGAAAAACTGTTTTTT. It translates to CASSVAGQGPTNEKLFF.

This clone was detected only once. This rearrangement joins TRBV7-9 to TRBJ1-6; no clear D gene. CDR3 length: 16 residues. Germline V gene sequence: CDR1 SEHNR, CDR2 FQNEAQ (reference sequence). Trimming pared 1 base from V and 2 bases from J, leaving 9 bases between. For the CDR3, the DNA is TGTGCCAGCAGCTTAGGGGAGTTTCCCTATAATTCACCCCTCCACTTT. Amino acids: CASSLGEFPYNSPLHF.

The chain recombines TRBV5-4 with TRBJ2-1, with D uncertain. The V and J ends lost 0 bases and 5 bases respectively, with 6 bases between them. The germline V gene has CDR1 SGHNT and CDR2 YYREEE (reference sequence). The CDR3 covers 13 residues. CDR3 DNA: TGTGCCAGCAGCTTGGAGAGCAACAATGAGCAGTTCTTC. It yields the protein CASSLESNNEQFF.

The gene calls are TRBV20-1 and TRBJ2-3; D gene uncertain. This CDR3 is 11 amino acids long. Germline loops: CDR1 DFQATT, CDR2 SNEGSKA (reference sequence). Trimming removed 0 bases from V and 8 bases from J, with 6 bases in between. The CDR3 loop reads CSARDQVTQYF. CDR3 sequence (DNA): TGCAGTGCTAGAGATCAGGTTACGCAGTATTTT.

This rearrangement joins TRBV10-3 to TRBJ2-7; D remains unclear. CDR3 length: 16 amino acids. Germline V gives CDR1 ENHRY, CDR2 SYGVKD. V was cut by 4 bases and J by 3 bases, with 19 bases left in between. The CDR3 DNA reads TGTGCCATCAGTGTCAGTGGCGACACTTCTCTCTACGAGCAGTACTTC. Its protein is CAISVSGDTSLYEQYF.

This clone was observed a single time. The sample has other DNA sequences that encode this CDR3 too. The chain is built from TRBV7-2 and TRBJ2-3, with TRBD2 identical over 7 bases. This CDR3 has 15 residues. J gave up 0 bases and V 5 bases, and 5 bases lay outside the gene matches. The germline V gene encodes CDR1 SGHTA and CDR2 FQGNSA. This CDR3 reads CASSRDYLSTDTQYF. DNA of the CDR3: TGTGCCAGCAGCCGGGACTACCTTAGCACAGATACGCAGTATTTT.

V and J are TRBV7-2 and TRBJ1-5; weak D call: TRBD1 (5 bases). The V gene's germline CDR1 is SGHTA and CDR2 FQGNSA. CDR3 length equals 13 residues. V was shortened by 5 bases and J by 5 bases, with 10 bases between the two germline ends. CDR3 nucleotides: TGTGCCAGCAGCCCAACAGGTTATCAGCCCCAGCATTTT. Residues: CASSPTGYQPQHF.

The rearrangement links TRBV15 to TRBJ2-1; D is undetermined. V dropped 0 bases and J dropped 9 bases, with 9 bases sitting between them. The length of the CDR3 is 13 residues. Germline values: CDR1 LNHNV, CDR2 YYDKDF (reference sequence). The CDR3 loop reads CATSRDGGIEQFF. The CDR3, as DNA: TGTGCCACCAGCAGAGATGGCGGTATTGAGCAGTTCTTC.

This rearrangement joins TRBV30 to TRBJ2-5, with 7 bases matching TRBD2. The germline V gene has CDR1 GTSNPN and CDR2 SVGIG (reference sequence). This CDR3 spans 13 amino acids. Unmatched junction bases numbered 3, after V lost 1 base and J lost 4 bases. CDR3 sequence: CAWSAGGGETQYF. The CDR3 DNA is TGTGCCTGGAGTGCGGGAGGCGGAGAGACCCAGTACTTC.

This chain links TRBV5-1 with TRBJ2-2; tentatively, D is TRBD1 (6 bases). The V gene's germline CDR1 is SGHRS and CDR2 YFSETQ. V lost 7 bases and J lost 0, with 7 bases in between. The CDR3 length is 13 residues. The CDR3 DNA is TGCGCCAGCCAGGGGACGAACACCGGGGAGCTGTTTTTT. Translation: CASQGTNTGELFF.

The genes are TRBV2 and TRBJ1-2, with 7 bases aligning to TRBD1. The germline CDR1 and CDR2 sequences are SNHLY and FYNNEI. CDR3 length equals 15 residues. The J segment lost 4 bases and the V segment lost 2 bases, leaving 7 bases of the junction unmatched. The CDR3 reads CASSERGGAGYGYTF. In nucleotides, the CDR3 is TGTGCCAGCAGTGAAAGAGGGGGCGCCGGCTATGGCTACACCTTC.

This chain uses TRBV6-5 with TRBJ1-6; D gene uncertain. Germline CDR1 and CDR2: MNHEY and SVGAGI. V dropped 5 bases and J dropped 8 bases, with 10 bases sitting between them. CDR3 length equals 13 residues. CDR3 sequence reads: CASSTTVDSPLHF. CDR3 nucleotide sequence: TGTGCCAGCAGTACAACAGTGGATTCACCCCTCCACTTT.

This chain links TRBV12-3 or TRBV12-4 with TRBJ1-1; D is perhaps TRBD1 (6 bases). The length of the CDR3 is 13 residues. The V and J ends lost 5 bases and 6 bases respectively, with 13 bases between them. This CDR3 reads CASSTNQGPEAFF. CDR3 nucleotides: TGTGCCAGCAGTACCAATCAGGGGCCTGAAGCTTTCTTT.

The CDR3 coding sequence is TGCGCCAGCAGCCCTCTCTTGACCGGGTCCTACACAGATACGCAGTATTTT. Amino acids: CASSPLLTGSYTDTQYF. The chain links TRBV4-1 to TRBJ2-3, with D uncertain. The V gene lost 4 bases and the J gene lost 2 bases, with 19 bases spanning the gap. The CDR3 sequence is 17 residues long. Germline CDR1 reads MGHRA; CDR2 reads YSYEKL.